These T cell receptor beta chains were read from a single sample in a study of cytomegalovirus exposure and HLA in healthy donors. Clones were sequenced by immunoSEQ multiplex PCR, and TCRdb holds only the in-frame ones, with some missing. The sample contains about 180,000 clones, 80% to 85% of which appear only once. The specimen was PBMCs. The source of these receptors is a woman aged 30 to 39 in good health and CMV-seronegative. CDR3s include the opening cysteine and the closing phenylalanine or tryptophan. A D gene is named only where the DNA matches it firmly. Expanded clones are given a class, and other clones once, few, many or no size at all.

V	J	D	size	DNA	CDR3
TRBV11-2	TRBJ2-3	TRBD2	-	TGTGCCAGCAGCCAAGGGCGTAGCACTAGCGGAACAGATACGCAGTATTTT	CASSQGRSTSGTDTQYF
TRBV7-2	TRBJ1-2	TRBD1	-	TGTGCCAGCAGCCGGGCCGGACAGGGCCTACTTGGCTACACCTTC	CASSRAGQGLLGYTF
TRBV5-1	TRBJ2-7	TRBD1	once	TGCGCCAGCAGCTCCTGGGACAGCTACGAGCAGTACTTC	CASSSWDSYEQYF
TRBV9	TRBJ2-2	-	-	TGTGCCAGCAGCGTAGATTTGGGACTCGCCGGGGAGCTGTTTTTT	CASSVDLGLAGELFF
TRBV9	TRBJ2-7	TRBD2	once	TGTGCCAGCAGCGTAGTGTCGGGAGGAATGAACGAGCAGTACTTC	CASSVVSGGMNEQYF
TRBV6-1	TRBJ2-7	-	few	TGTGCCAGCAGTGAACTAATGCTCTACGAGCAGTACTTC	CASSELMLYEQYF
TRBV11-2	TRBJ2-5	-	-	TGTGCCAGCAGCTTAGAACAGGGGGGGCAGTACTTC	CASSLEQGGQYF
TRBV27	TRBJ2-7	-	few	TGTGCCAGCAGTTCTCTATACGAGCAGTACTTC	CASSSLYEQYF
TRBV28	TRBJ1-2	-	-	TGTGCCAGCAGTTTAAACCGAGACTATGGCTACACCTTC	CASSLNRDYGYTF
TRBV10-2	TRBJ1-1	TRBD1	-	TGCGCCAGCAGTGGGGACAGGGCTAAAGCTTTCTTT	CASSGDRAKAFF
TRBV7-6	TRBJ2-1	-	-	TGTGCCAGCAGCAAAGAAATTTCGAGCTCCTACAATGAGCAGTTCTTC	CASSKEISSSYNEQFF
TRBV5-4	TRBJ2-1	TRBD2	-	TGTGCCAGCCTTGGAGGGCGGGGGGGGAATGAGCAGTTCTTC	CASLGGRGGNEQFF
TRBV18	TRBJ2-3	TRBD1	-	TGTGCCAGCTCCCTCCGGGCAGGGGGCACGGGGACAGATACGCAGTATTTT	CASSLRAGGTGTDTQYF
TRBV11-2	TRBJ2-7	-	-	TGTGCCAGTTCCGGGGGAAGCTCCTACGAGCAGTACTTC	CASSGGSSYEQYF
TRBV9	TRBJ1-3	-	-	TGTGCCAGCAGCCGGGACATCCTCTCTGGAAACACCATATATTTT	CASSRDILSGNTIYF